Below, 2 T cell receptor beta chains from the same sample are listed, as sequenced in a study of shared clonotypes between healthy human individuals. Profiling relied on immunoSEQ multiplex PCR, and the TCRdb table lists in-frame clones only, not all of them. The table includes 2,100,000 or so clones, nearly 97% detected once. The sample comprised naive CD4+ T cells sorted from blood. The subset denotes: CD45RA+ positively selected. The receptors come from a man aged 18 to 30 in good health.

This chain connects TRBV30 to TRBJ2-3; the match to TRBD2 covers 9 bases. Per the germline V gene, CDR1 is GTSNPN and CDR2 is SVGIG (reference sequence). The CDR3 covers 15 residues. V shed 0 bases and J 4 bases; nucleotides not matched to a gene: 5. The CDR3 sequence is CAWSVQGGGADTQYF. CDR3 nucleotide sequence: TGTGCCTGGAGTGTACAGGGCGGGGGGGCAGATACGCAGTATTTT.

The rearrangement joins TRBV7-9 to TRBJ2-1; the match to TRBD1 covers 8 bases. Per the germline V gene, CDR1 is SEHNR and CDR2 is FQNEAQ (reference sequence). This CDR3 is 14 amino acids long. Losses at the gene ends were 3 bases for V and 5 bases for J; bases not matched to a gene: 3. The chain's CDR3 is CASSFGQGHNEQFF. The CDR3 DNA reads TGTGCCAGCAGCTTCGGACAGGGCCACAATGAGCAGTTCTTC. Based on the CDR3 plus reference TRBV7-9 and TRBJ2-1, the full variable domain is DTGVSQNPRHKITKRGQNVTFRCDPISEHNRLYWYRQTLGQGPEFLTYFQNEAQLEKSRLLSDRFSAERPKGSFSTLEIQRTEQGDSAMYLCASSFGQGHNEQFFGPGTRLTVL.